These 14 T cell receptor beta chains were all obtained from the same sample, sequenced in a study of chemoradiotherapy in HPV16-positive cancers. Method: immunoSEQ multiplex PCR; TCRdb's copy keeps in-frame clones and lacks some. In the table there are 5,800 or so clones, just over 90% of which are singletons. The sequences come from blood, collected from a patient who underwent chemoradiotherapy. The source of these receptors is a human donor with HPV-associated anogenital cancer.

The gene calls are TRBV7-8 and TRBJ1-3, with a weak D call TRBD1 (5 bases). Trimming removed 1 base at V and 5 bases at J, with 15 bases between. CDR1 is SGHVS, CDR2 FQNEAQ, per germline. The CDR3 has 16 amino acids. The CDR3 bases are TGTGCCAGCAGCTTAGGACGGGGGTTGAGTAGAAACACCATATATTTT. Translated: CASSLGRGLSRNTIYF.

This clone was counted a single time. This chain connects TRBV7-2 to TRBJ2-1; no clear D gene. Germline V gives CDR1 SGHTA, CDR2 FQGNSA. This CDR3 is 13 amino acids long. Trimming shortened V by 2 bases and J by 8 bases, and 10 bases separated the two germline ends. The CDR3 sequence: CASSLRRKDEQFF. CDR3 bases: TGTGCCAGCAGCTTAAGAAGGAAGGATGAGCAGTTCTTC.

The V call is TRBV5-4, the J call TRBJ2-1, with 8 bases fitting TRBD2. This CDR3 region has 20 residues. Germline loops: CDR1 SGHNT, CDR2 YYREEE (reference sequence). With 0 bases clipped from V and 3 bases from J, the junction kept 17 bases outside the gene matches. The CDR3 DNA sequence: TGTGCCAGCAGCTTGGGTTTCAGGGAGCGGGAGATGTTCAACTACAATGAGCAGTTCTTC. Translation: CASSLGFREREMFNYNEQFF.

The gene calls are TRBV5-1 and TRBJ2-5, with a tentative D call TRBD2 (5 bases). This CDR3 region has 15 residues. V was cut by 1 base and J by 2 bases, with 12 bases left in between. Germline-derived CDR1 and CDR2 are SGHRS and YFSETQ. DNA of the CDR3: TGCGCCAGCAGCTTGCTAGCACAAAGGCAAGAGACCCAGTACTTC. Translating gives CASSLLAQRQETQYF.

The chain has TRBV7-2 and TRBJ1-4; tentative D call: TRBD1 (6 bases). Deletions cut 5 bases from V and 7 bases from J, with 14 bases between. The germline CDR1 and CDR2 sequences are SGHTA and FQGNSA. This CDR3 comprises 14 residues. The DNA for the CDR3 is TGTGCCAGCAGCACACAGGGTTGGGCTGAAAAACTGTTTTTT. Protein product: CASSTQGWAEKLFF.

V and J are TRBV4-1 and TRBJ1-2; TRBD1 agrees at 7 bases. This CDR3 spans 13 amino acids. Germline V gene lookup returns CDR1 MGHRA and CDR2 YSYEKL. Unmatched junction bases numbered 8, after V lost 5 bases and J lost 8 bases. The CDR3 sequence is CASSWGTVPGYTF. The CDR3 coding sequence is TGCGCCAGCAGCTGGGGGACAGTGCCGGGCTACACCTTC.

CDR3 nucleotides: TGTGCCAGCAGTTATAGGACCTACAATGAGCAGTTCTTC. This sequence encodes CASSYRTYNEQFF. The chain carries TRBV27 and TRBJ2-1; D unclear. The V end was cut by 4 bases, the J end by 2 bases, with 6 bases between. CDR1 and CDR2 from the germline V gene are MNHEY and SMNVEV (reference sequence). The CDR3 runs to 13 residues.

V usage is TRBV2 and J usage is TRBJ2-6; 7 bases align to TRBD1. Germline V gene data show CDR1 as SNHLY and CDR2 as FYNNEI. After removal of 7 bases from V and 0 bases from J, the junction contained 6 bases not matched to a gene. This CDR3 contains 16 residues. As DNA, the CDR3 is TGTGCCAGCACCCTGGACAGGAGCTCTGGGGCCAACGTCCTGACTTTC. Protein sequence: CASTLDRSSGANVLTF.

The chain joins TRBV4-1 to TRBJ2-2; D possibly uses TRBD1 or TRBD2 (5 bases each). Germline-derived CDR1 and CDR2 are MGHRA and YSYEKL. Trimming removed 3 bases at V and 4 bases at J, with 21 bases between. There are 18 residues in the CDR3. The CDR3 is CASSHALKGARATGELFF. The CDR3 nucleotides are TGCGCCAGCAGCCACGCCTTAAAAGGGGCGCGGGCCACCGGGGAGCTGTTTTTT.

The V call is TRBV4-3, the J call TRBJ2-3, with D uncertain. This CDR3 spans 14 amino acids. The V end was cut by 2 bases, the J end by 4 bases, with 10 bases between. The germline CDR1 and CDR2 sequences are LGHNA and YSLEER. CDR3 DNA: TGCGCCAGCAGCCAACGGCCCCGGGCAGATACGCAGTATTTT. It codes for CASSQRPRADTQYF.

V gene TRBV6-4 combines with J gene TRBJ2-3; TRBD2 matches at 11 bases. Looked up from germline, CDR1 is MRHNA and CDR2 is SNTAGT. This CDR3 comprises 15 residues. V lost 5 bases, J lost 4 bases, and 5 bases stayed unmatched. The CDR3 sequence: CASSPIAGGPDTQYF. The CDR3 region has the DNA TGTGCCAGCAGTCCTATAGCGGGGGGGCCAGATACGCAGTATTTT.

The gene calls are TRBV4-2 and TRBJ2-3; 8 nucleotides line up with TRBD2. J lost 3 bases, V lost 0 bases, and 8 bases had no gene match. From germline, CDR1 is LGHNA and CDR2 YNFKEQ. The CDR3 is 17 amino acids. The CDR3 DNA sequence: TGTGCCAGCAGCCAAGATTTCGGGGGGGGCCCGACAGATACGCAGTATTTT. It yields the protein CASSQDFGGGPTDTQYF.

V usage is TRBV10-3 and J usage is TRBJ2-7; no clear D gene. From germline, CDR1 is ENHRY and CDR2 SYGVKD. The CDR3 is 16 residues long. V was trimmed by 5 bases and J by 5 bases, leaving 22 bases between them. CDR3 nucleotides: TGTGCCATCAGTCCGAGGAATGTCATGGGGATCCACGAGCAGTACTTC. This codes for CAISPRNVMGIHEQYF.

The rearrangement uses TRBV9 and TRBJ2-1; 11 nucleotides align to TRBD2. Trimming cost V 2 bases and J 8 bases; bases outside gene matches: 6. This CDR3 is 15 amino acids long. Germline CDR1 reads SGDLS; CDR2 reads YYNGEE. CDR3 sequence: CASSVQTSGMDEQFF. In nucleotides, the CDR3 is TGTGCCAGCAGCGTCCAGACTAGCGGGATGGATGAGCAGTTCTTC.